This TCR beta chain was sequenced during a study of blood T cell repertoires in COVID-19. Whole-study context: COVID-19 samples collected from the United States, Italy and Spain covered acute and convalescent phases. T cells, B-cell-depleted T cells, or PBMCs provided the cDNA or gDNA that served as material.

J was trimmed by 3 bases and V by 5 bases; bases with no gene match: 12. The CDR3 length is 17 residues. Germline V gene lookup returns CDR1 SGHVS and CDR2 FNYEAQ. Methods used by the authors: Amplification of reference gene primers provided the estimated nucleated cell counts. Data came from immunoSEQ multiplex PCR; TCRdb stores just in-frame clones and leaves some out. That table supplies the V and J calls and clone size; D and trimming were determined from the DNA. The data hold over 100,000 clones, with nearly 85% observed a single time. This clonotype originated in a woman aged 45-65 years with acute or convalescent COVID-19. Sequencing used peripheral blood. The chain joins TRBV7-6 to TRBJ1-5, with TRBD1 identical over 8 bases. The CDR3 DNA follows: TGTGCCAGCAGCCACAGATCCGGGACAGGAGCCAATCAGCCCCAGCATTTT. Amino acids: CASSHRSGTGANQPQHF.